The rows below give T cell receptor beta chains drawn from one sample of a study of shared clonotypes between healthy human individuals. The table came from immunoSEQ multiplex PCR; TCRdb's copy has only in-frame clones and leaves some out. The data show over 2 million clones, roughly 94% seen once. Sequenced sample: naive CD8+ T cells sorted from blood. These receptors came from a man between 18 and 35 years old in good health. The CDR3 runs from the conserved cysteine through the conserved F or W. The order of the fields is J gene, V gene, CDR3 protein.

TRBJ1-1 | TRBV7-9 | CASRIVDNTEAFF
TRBJ2-1 | TRBV9 | CASGQGISYNEQFF
TRBJ2-5 | TRBV2 | CASRAIIQETQYF
TRBJ2-5 | TRBV6-1 | CASSPLRVQQETQYF
TRBJ2-1 | TRBV30 | CAWTPGQGANEQFF
TRBJ1-6 | TRBV27 | CASSAGTGGGGSPLHF
TRBJ2-7 | TRBV5-6 | CASSFGLAGAEQYF
TRBJ2-1 | TRBV27 | CASSFNGDSYNEQFF
TRBJ2-1 | TRBV9 | CASSVAGAAYNEQFF
TRBJ2-7 | TRBV7-6 | CASSTDRGNEQYF
TRBJ2-7 | TRBV11-2 | CASSFDEQYF
TRBJ2-7 | TRBV4-3 | CASSQDRGLPYEQYF
TRBJ2-3 | TRBV9 | CASSVGSFTDTQYF
TRBJ2-7 | TRBV29-1 | CSVLGQALEQYF
TRBJ2-7 | TRBV6-5 | CASSYLGGGAHEQYF
TRBJ2-1 | TRBV20-1 | CSARWVVEQFF
TRBJ2-7 | TRBV6-1 | CATGTSFYEQYF
TRBJ1-2 | TRBV27 | CASSGTGGGYGYTF
TRBJ2-7 | TRBV5-1 | CASTLGDSYEQYF
TRBJ2-7 | TRBV7-2 | CASSPTATGLTHSYEQYF
TRBJ2-7 | TRBV7-2 | CASSLMTSGGTYEQYF
TRBJ1-2 | TRBV4-1 | CASSQDFGTLYGYTF
TRBJ2-2 | TRBV27 | CASSRLAGFLDTGELFF
TRBJ2-7 | TRBV28 | CASRVGLGEQYF
TRBJ2-7 | TRBV7-2 | CAPVGGTRSYEQYF
TRBJ1-1 | TRBV15 | CATSREAAAEAFF
TRBJ2-7 | TRBV10-1 | CASSESRTGIYEQYF
TRBJ2-1 | TRBV19 | CASSIVEGNEQFF
TRBJ1-5 | TRBV6-1 | CASSEQGSGPQHF
TRBJ2-6 | TRBV5-6 | CASSLNYANVLTF
TRBJ2-3 | TRBV2 | CASSSVRGGDTDTQYF
TRBJ2-7 | TRBV6-4 | CASSAWTSVSYEQYF
TRBJ2-3 | TRBV23-1 | CASSHRGLDGDTQYF
TRBJ2-1 | TRBV5-1 | CASSSTGQHNEQFF
TRBJ2-1 | TRBV6-5 | CASSRLKQGNEQFF
TRBJ1-1 | TRBV14 | CATNPLAVSTEAFF
TRBJ2-7 | TRBV7-9 | CASSFNLAPLEQYF
TRBJ2-7 | TRBV4-1 | CASSQDPGLRYEQYF
TRBJ2-2 | TRBV2 | CASSDQAGGPVTGELFF
TRBJ2-2 | TRBV27 | CASSFSRGSTGELFF
TRBJ2-1 | TRBV7-9 | CASSFSNNEQFF
TRBJ1-2 | TRBV7-9 | CASSWDGERVYGYTF
TRBJ2-2 | TRBV28 | CASSTTGGTGELFF